This T cell receptor (beta chain) was identified in a study of T cell responses to AZD1222 COVID-19 vaccine. TCRdb's copy holds only in-frame clones and misses some; the assay was immunoSEQ multiplex PCR. The sample has about 180,000 clones; over 80% are singletons. Study-wide results and caveats: Dominant at 160-218 and 743-854, vaccine-associated CD4 TCRs also spanned spike. At baseline, just a handful of AZD1222 recipients tested seropositive. Repertoires were collected only later (after the peak T cell response had occurred). Females outnumbered males among donors, who were mostly white British; clonal diversity was possibly underestimated.

The CDR3 extends over 14 amino acids. Trimming removed 5 bases from V and 6 bases from J; junction bases left unmatched: 6. CDR1 is SGHRS and CDR2 is YFSETQ in the germline V gene. On this clone: Its target is not known.

The receptor was derived from an adult who received the MenACWY meningococcal vaccine as a control. V gene TRBV5-1 combines with J gene TRBJ2-2; 8 bases align to TRBD1. Sequencing used peripheral blood, obtained 28 days after the second dose of the MenACWY control vaccine. The CDR3 here is CASRVQGASGELFF. The CDR3 coding sequence is TGCGCCAGCAGAGTGCAGGGGGCATCCGGGGAGCTGTTTTTT.